Only one count was recorded for the clone carrying this T cell receptor (beta chain). Study processing details: Quantification of nucleated cells was approximated via reference gene primer amplification. Produced via immunoSEQ multiplex PCR; TCRdb's table is partial and in-frame only. V and J calls plus clone size are reproduced from that table; the DNA served to infer D and trimming. The sample holds around 260,000 clones; 80% to 90% are singletons and the top ten take approximately 2.3%. The data were taken from a study of blood T cell repertoires in COVID-19. Study information: PBMCs, B-cell-depleted T cells, or T cells were the source of the cDNA or gDNA that made up the material.

V was shortened by 1 base and J by 2 bases, with 6 bases between the two germline ends. Germline values: CDR1 SGHAT, CDR2 FQNNGV. This CDR3 region has 15 residues. This TCR came from a woman between 50 and 59 years old with acute or convalescent COVID-19. V is TRBV11-2 and J is TRBJ1-6; D gene uncertain. Source material: peripheral blood. This chain's CDR3 is CASSLGGTYNSPLHF. The CDR3, as DNA: TGTGCCAGCAGCTTAGGCGGGACCTATAATTCACCCCTCCACTTT.